The 28 T cell receptor beta chains presented below share a single source sample, sequenced in a study of shared clonotypes between healthy human individuals. Clones were sequenced by immunoSEQ multiplex PCR, and TCRdb holds only the in-frame ones, with some missing. The data contain some 1.5 million clones, 98% of them singletons. The sample was naive CD4+ T cells sorted from blood. The subset is: CD45RA+ positively selected. The receptors come from a man younger than 40 in good health.

The genes are TRBV6-1 and TRBJ2-1; the D is unclear. Germline V CDR1 and CDR2: MNHNS, SASEGT. The CDR3 has 11 amino acids. V lost 5 bases to trimming and J lost 9 bases, with 8 bases between them. CDR3 in amino acids: CASSRTREQFF. The CDR3 DNA follows: TGTGCCAGCAGTAGGACCCGTGAGCAGTTCTTC.

The chain carries TRBV5-4 and TRBJ2-7; 8 bases align to TRBD1. The V segment lost 0 bases and the J segment 1 base; nucleotides outside the gene matches: 6. This CDR3 is built from 16 residues. Germline lookup yields CDR1 SGHNT and CDR2 YYREEE (reference sequence). In DNA, the CDR3 is TGTGCCAGCAGCTTGGAACCGACAGGGGAATCCTACGAGCAGTACTTC. As protein: CASSLEPTGESYEQYF.

This clone came up once. The V and J genes are TRBV11-1 and TRBJ2-5; unclear D gene. Looked up from germline, CDR1 is SGHAT and CDR2 is FQDESV (reference sequence). The CDR3 contains 13 residues. The V and J ends lost 1 base and 5 bases respectively, with 8 bases between them. CDR3 in DNA: TGTGCCAGCAGCTTAGGGGGTTGGGAGACCCAGTACTTC. This sequence encodes CASSLGGWETQYF.

The chain uses TRBV11-2 and TRBJ2-7; no firm D call. Looked up from germline, CDR1 is SGHAT and CDR2 is FQNNGV. The CDR3 runs 15 residues. V was trimmed by 5 bases and J by 5 bases, leaving 19 bases between them. DNA for the CDR3: TGTGCCAGCAGCCCTAGTCTCCGGAGCTCGCACGAGCAGTACTTC. Residues: CASSPSLRSSHEQYF.

CDR3: CASSRRAGGTDTQYF. Written as DNA, the CDR3 is TGCGCCAGCAGCCGACGGGCGGGAGGGACAGATACGCAGTATTTT. The chain employs TRBV4-3 and TRBJ2-3; 9 bases line up with TRBD2. The germline CDR1 and CDR2 sequences are LGHNA and YSLEER. Losses at the gene ends were 4 bases for V and 3 bases for J; bases not matched to a gene: 5. The CDR3 is made up of 15 amino acids.

The chain links TRBV28 to TRBJ1-3; D gene ambiguous. The CDR3 runs to 15 residues. Trimming removed 4 bases at V and 0 bases at J, with 10 bases between. The germline V gene encodes CDR1 MDHEN and CDR2 SYDVKM. CDR3: CASSYSEVSGNTIYF. CDR3 DNA: TGTGCCAGCAGTTACTCGGAAGTCTCTGGAAACACCATATATTTT.

Comments on this clone: Distinct nucleotide sequences in the sample also encode this CDR3. The chain couples TRBV5-1 to TRBJ2-3, with 10 bases lining up with TRBD1. The J segment lost 2 bases and the V segment lost 0 bases, leaving 3 bases of the junction unmatched. The CDR3 has 16 amino acids. CDR1 is SGHRS and CDR2 is YFSETQ in the germline V gene. This CDR3 is CASSLGDRGSTDTQYF. The CDR3, as DNA: TGCGCCAGCAGCTTGGGGGACAGGGGATCCACAGATACGCAGTATTTT. Based on the CDR3 plus reference TRBV5-1 and TRBJ2-3, the full variable domain is KAGVTQTPRYLIKTRGQQVTLSCSPISGHRSVSWYQQTPGQGLQFLFEYFSETQRNKGNFPGRFSGRQFSNSRSEMNVSTLELGDSALYLCASSLGDRGSTDTQYFGPGTRLTVL.

The CDR3, as DNA: TGTGCCAGCAGCCCCGGAGGACTAGCGGCTTCTAGCACAGATACGCAGTATTTT. Translation: CASSPGGLAASSTDTQYF. This sequence joins TRBV7-9 and TRBJ2-3, with TRBD2 matching over 10 bases. The germline CDR1 and CDR2 sequences are SEHNR and FQNEAQ (reference sequence). V lost 5 bases to trimming and J lost 0 bases; unmatched junction nucleotides: 11. The CDR3 is 18 amino acids.

The V gene is TRBV7-2, the J gene TRBJ2-5, with 7 bases matching TRBD2. Germline trimming cut 0 bases from V and 4 bases from J; bases unmatched to any gene: 11. The length of the CDR3 is 17 residues. Germline CDR1 reads SGHTA; CDR2 reads FQGNSA. CDR3 sequence (DNA): TGTGCCAGCAGCTTAGCGGGCCTAGCGGACCTTGGAGAGACCCAGTACTTC. The encoded protein is CASSLAGLADLGETQYF.

The rearrangement links TRBV7-2 to TRBJ2-1, with TRBD2 identical over 8 bases. Trimming removed 3 bases from V and 7 bases from J; junction bases left unmatched: 5. Looked up from germline, CDR1 is SGHTA and CDR2 is FQGNSA. This CDR3 region has 14 residues. DNA of the CDR3: TGTGCCAGCAGCTTCCCGGGAGGGCCGAATGAGCAGTTCTTC. Its translation: CASSFPGGPNEQFF.

The chain links TRBV6-1 to TRBJ1-5, with a weak D call TRBD1 (5 bases). Trimming stripped 6 bases from V and 2 bases from J, with 11 bases between. The CDR3 loop spans 14 amino acids. The germline V gene encodes CDR1 MNHNS and CDR2 SASEGT. The CDR3 bases are TGTGCCAGCAGGTATCTGGGGGGCAATCAGCCCCAGCATTTT. It codes for CASRYLGGNQPQHF.

The V and J genes are TRBV10-2 and TRBJ2-3; D is undetermined. V was shortened by 3 bases and J by 7 bases, with 11 bases between the two germline ends. The germline CDR1 and CDR2 sequences are WSHSY and SAAADI. CDR3 length: 13 amino acids. The CDR3 nucleotides read TGCGCCAGCAGTGAAGAGGTCTTAAATACGCAGTATTTT. Translation gives CASSEEVLNTQYF.

CDR3 nucleotide sequence: TGTGCCAGCAGCTCGCGGGCGGAAGAGACCCAGTACTTC. As protein: CASSSRAEETQYF. J is TRBJ2-5 and V is TRBV11-3; tentatively, D is TRBD2 (5 bases). This CDR3 region has 13 residues. The germline V and J ends were trimmed by 4 bases and 3 bases, with 9 bases remaining between them. CDR1 and CDR2 from the germline V gene are SGHNT and YENEEA.

The chain has TRBV4-1 and TRBJ2-2; 7 bases match TRBD2. Germline CDR1 and CDR2: MGHRA and YSYEKL. The ends lost 4 bases at V and 3 bases at J; junction bases unmatched: 14. The CDR3 has 18 residues. The CDR3: CASSLLGGSPWDTGELFF. DNA of the CDR3: TGCGCCAGCAGCCTCCTGGGAGGGAGCCCGTGGGACACCGGGGAGCTGTTTTTT.

The chain joins TRBV7-7 to TRBJ1-1; D is uncertain. V was cut by 5 bases and J by 3 bases, with 13 bases left in between. There are 14 residues in the CDR3. The germline gives CDR1 SSHAT, CDR2 FNYEAQ (reference sequence). CDR3 amino acids: CASSPIEGYTEAFF. CDR3 sequence (DNA): TGTGCCAGCAGCCCGATCGAGGGCTACACTGAAGCTTTCTTT. The variable domain in full, completed from reference TRBV7-7 and TRBJ1-1, reads GAGVSQSPRYKVTKRGQDVTLRCDPISSHATLYWYQQALGQGPEFLTYFNYEAQPDKSGLPSDRFSAERPEGSISTLTIQRTEQRDSAMYRCASSPIEGYTEAFFGQGTRLTVV.

CDR3 coding DNA: TGTGCCAGCAGCTCAGCCGGGACCGGGACCGGGGAGCTGTTTTTT. Its protein is CASSSAGTGTGELFF. This chain joins TRBV5-4 and TRBJ2-2; D may be TRBD1 or TRBD2 (5 bases each). The CDR3 spans 15 residues. From germline, CDR1 is SGHNT and CDR2 YYREEE (reference sequence). The V end lost 3 bases, the J end lost 5 bases, and 14 bases lay between the germline ends.

V gene TRBV7-6 combines with J gene TRBJ2-7, with 14 bases that match TRBD2. J was trimmed by 7 bases and V by 4 bases; bases with no gene match: 9. This CDR3 is built from 16 residues. Germline lookup yields CDR1 SGHVS and CDR2 FNYEAQ. CDR3 region: CASSSGLAGDMGEQYF. CDR3 in DNA: TGTGCCAGCAGCTCGGGACTAGCGGGAGATATGGGAGAGCAGTACTTC.

Comments on this clone: Other DNA sequences in the sample encode the same CDR3. The chain carries TRBV18 and TRBJ2-1, with TRBD1 matching over 7 bases. This CDR3 is 13 amino acids long. The ends lost 5 bases at V and 5 bases at J; junction bases unmatched: 3. The V gene's germline CDR1 is KGHSH and CDR2 LQKENI. CDR3 protein: CASSSTGDNEQFF. The CDR3 bases are TGTGCCAGCTCATCCACAGGGGACAATGAGCAGTTCTTC. The full variable domain, its missing parts supplied by reference TRBV18 and TRBJ2-1, is NAGVMQNPRHLVRRRGQEARLRCSPMKGHSHVYWYRQLPEEGLKFMVYLQKENIIDESGMPKERFSAEFPKEGPSILRIQQVVRGDSAAYFCASSSTGDNEQFFGPGTRLTVL.

The rearrangement links TRBV5-8 to TRBJ2-7; 11 bases map to TRBD2. The CDR3 consists of 17 residues. Germline lookup yields CDR1 SGHTS and CDR2 YDEGEE. J gave up 3 bases and V 0 bases, and 8 bases lay outside the gene matches. The CDR3 coding sequence is TGTGCCAGCAGCTTGGAAGGGAGACTAGCGGGACTCTACGAGCAGTACTTC. This encodes CASSLEGRLAGLYEQYF.

The V gene is TRBV7-2, the J gene TRBJ1-2; 7 nucleotides match TRBD1. Germline CDR1 is SGHTA and CDR2 is FQGNSA. The CDR3 is 15 amino acids. J lost 8 bases, V lost 3 bases, and 12 bases had no gene match. CDR3 bases: TGTGCCAGCAGCTTGGATTGGGAGGGGGCGCGAGGCTACACCTTC. This translates into CASSLDWEGARGYTF.

This chain joins TRBV6-5 and TRBJ2-7, with D tentatively TRBD1 (5 bases). Trimming removed 1 base at V and 1 base at J, with 11 bases between. Germline V lookup: CDR1 MNHEY, CDR2 SVGAGI. The CDR3 length is 15 residues. CDR3 sequence: CASSYLKGVSYEQYF. The CDR3 DNA sequence: TGTGCCAGCAGTTACTTGAAAGGGGTTTCCTACGAGCAGTACTTC.

The V gene is TRBV30, the J gene TRBJ2-4; no firm D call. From germline, CDR1 is GTSNPN and CDR2 SVGIG (reference sequence). V shed 3 bases and J shed 11 bases, with 17 bases lying between them. The CDR3 length is 13 residues. DNA for the CDR3: TGTGCCTGGAGCCCCTTCTCCGACATGGTTCAGTACTTC. It is translated as CAWSPFSDMVQYF. Full variable domain (missing parts from reference TRBV30 and TRBJ2-4): SQTIHQWPATLVQPVGSPLSLECTVEGTSNPNLYWYRQAAGRGLQLLFYSVGIGQISSEVPQNLSASRPQDRQFILSSKKLLLSDSGFYLCAWSPFSDMVQYFGAGTRLSVL.

The genes are TRBV6-5 and TRBJ1-3; D not resolved. Germline V gives CDR1 MNHEY, CDR2 SVGAGI. CDR3 length: 16 amino acids. The germline V and J ends were trimmed by 2 bases and 2 bases, with 13 bases remaining between them. The CDR3 nucleotides read TGTGCCAGCAGTTACCACGGAAAACTGGCTGGAAACACCATATATTTT. This sequence encodes CASSYHGKLAGNTIYF.

This chain uses TRBV7-8 with TRBJ1-2; D ambiguous. CDR3 length: 15 amino acids. The V gene lost 5 bases and the J gene lost 7 bases, with 20 bases spanning the gap. In germline, CDR1 is SGHVS, CDR2 FQNEAQ. The CDR3, as DNA: TGTGCCAGCAGCCAAACCCCGAAGGGTAGTACTGGCTACACCTTC. This encodes CASSQTPKGSTGYTF.

The chain is built from TRBV19 and TRBJ1-1; D uncertain. The CDR3 length is 15 residues. The germline gives CDR1 LNHDA, CDR2 SQIVND (reference sequence). V shed 6 bases and J shed 3 bases, with 17 bases lying between them. DNA of the CDR3: TGTGCCAGTAGCAAACAGTCCCTTCCCCACACTGAAGCTTTCTTT. Protein product: CASSKQSLPHTEAFF. The entire variable domain, with the rest obtained from reference TRBV19 and TRBJ1-1, is as follows: DGGITQSPKYLFRKEGQNVTLSCEQNLNHDAMYWYRQDPGQGLRLIYYSQIVNDFQKGDIAEGYSVSREKKESFPLTVTSAQKNPTAFYLCASSKQSLPHTEAFFGQGTRLTVV.

This clone appeared once. The chain links TRBV9 to TRBJ2-7; 12 bases are shared with TRBD1. J was trimmed by 5 bases and V by 0 bases; bases with no gene match: 3. The CDR3 is made up of 15 amino acids. Per the germline V gene, CDR1 is SGDLS and CDR2 is YYNGEE. CDR3 in amino acids: CASSVAGQGAHEQYF. CDR3 sequence (DNA): TGTGCCAGCAGCGTAGCGGGACAGGGGGCCCACGAGCAGTACTTC.

The chain has TRBV7-6 and TRBJ2-3; D is unclear. Germline V gives CDR1 SGHVS, CDR2 FNYEAQ. The V and J ends lost 5 bases and 2 bases respectively, with 8 bases between them. The CDR3 length is 13 residues. This chain's CDR3 is CASSPWVTDTQYF. The CDR3 region has the DNA TGTGCCAGCAGCCCCTGGGTCACAGATACGCAGTATTTT.

The genes are TRBV4-3 and TRBJ2-2; D is undetermined. The CDR3 is 14 residues long. Deletions cut 0 bases from V and 6 bases from J, with 8 bases between. The germline CDR1 and CDR2 sequences are LGHNA and YSLEER. CDR3 sequence: CASSQDPDPGELFF. CDR3 sequence (DNA): TGCGCCAGCAGCCAAGATCCGGACCCCGGGGAGCTGTTTTTT.